The T cell receptor beta chain under discussion was sequenced for a study of regulatory T cells in long-lasting Graves disease (dated by TCRdb to about 2021). About the full investigation: Patients with newly diagnosed Graves' disease had been on antithyroid drugs for under 3 months. Persistent Graves' disease patients were compared with newly diagnosed Graves' disease patients by peripheral blood TCR sequencing and RNA sequencing. The study took place in China and was registered as a clinical trial. A total of 35 or so samples were covered by TCR sequencing, comprising around 13 persistent and about 20 newly diagnosed Graves' disease patients.

Library generation was performed with multiplex PCR. Sequencing relied on an Illumina HiSeq 4000. TCR beta libraries were built with iRepertoire HTBI primers and Arm-PCR amplification of CDR3 regions. Gel purification was performed on PCR products prior to sequencing. Turning to the authors' computational methods: Gene usage analysis of CDR3 amino acid clonotypes used the 62 TRBV and approximately 13 TRBJ segments found across samples. COPE and FqMerger were used to merge the filtered high-quality paired reads into contigs. BLAST was used to align contigs to IMGT TRBV, TRBD and TRBJ reference genes, and CDR3 was defined according to IMGT. Highly expanded clones were defined as clonotypes with a frequency above 0.1%. Repertoire diversity was measured by Shannon entropy, and V-J evenness by the Gini coefficient. Public clonotypes were defined as clonotypes shared by more than one individual. Through fastp at Q25 and MiXCR, TCRdb rebuilt clones from the public reads, retaining in-frame beta chains. Rows merge per CDR3 protein into single entries with the most common DNA and genes. The V and J calls were not made by the authors but by TCRdb's processing. The sample yields over 500,000 distinct CDR3 sequences; about 16% were counted once. The top ten clonotypes cover around a sixth of the sample.

From its first to its last residue, the CDR3 has 13 amino acids. Left in the record is the CDR3 DNA by itself, 39 bases read in frame from the first base. Between the V and J ends, shortened by 3 bases and 7 bases respectively, the junction contains 14 bases. Via the germline V gene (reference sequence), CDR1 is DFQATT and CDR2 SNEGSKA. The sample's time point, from its label and the paper: newly diagnosed GD, antithyroid drugs for less than 3 months. For both TCR sequencing and RNA sequencing, RNA was extracted from PBMCs using TRIzol. The diagnosis of Graves' disease followed American Thyroid Association guidelines. Recruitment of patients was carried out at an endocrinology department in Xi'an, China. Each patient gave approximately 8.8 milliliters of peripheral blood, collected in an EDTA anticoagulant tube. Ficoll Paque Plus density gradient separation was used to isolate PBMCs, and no additional T cell sorting was done. An Agilent 2100 Bioanalyzer and agarose gel were used to check RNA quality, and a NanoDrop 2000 was used to measure RNA concentration.

Points the paper makes about the study in general: Peripheral blood alone was examined, since thyroid tissue, which constituted the primary lesion, could not be accessed. Compared with newly diagnosed patients, patients with persistent Graves' disease had lower TCR Shannon entropy and fewer highly expanded clones, which suggests clonal expansion. Sequencing and analysis were restricted to the TCR beta chain. Preferential use of TRBV28, TRBJ1-2 and TRBJ2-5 was observed in persistent disease, whereas TRBV20-1 and TRBJ2-1 were favored in newly diagnosed disease. A larger number of public clonotypes was shared among persistent patients (around 2,500) than among newly diagnosed patients (around 890). The authors acknowledged the small sample size as a limitation that may reduce accuracy.

Worth noting for this clonotype: Its antigen is currently not known. Because the CDR3 is missing its conserved closing phenylalanine or tryptophan, this is likely a read error.

The same sample was also used in a study of T cells in Graves' hyperthyroidism and ophthalmopathy. The second study, in turn, reports: Stable Graves' hyperthyroidism was defined as no progression to ophthalmopathy during 18 months of follow-up. Hyperthyroidism patients were newly diagnosed, with disease duration under 2 months, and aged 18 to 65 years. Exclusion was applied to patients with uncontrolled infections, other autoimmune diseases, pregnancy or lactation. Clinical symptoms, serum thyroxine and TRAb, thyroid ultrasound, and orbital computed tomography formed the basis for the diagnoses. For the first round of RT-PCR on the TCR CDR3, the HTBI primer set was used together with the Qiagen OneStep RT-PCR kit. Most expanded thyroid clonotypes (frequency above 0.001) were also detected in blood, a finding suggesting that blood repertoires may reflect thyroid immune responses. In cross-validation, a model built on a 13 V-J signature told ophthalmopathy apart from stable hyperthyroidism with just under 90% sensitivity and about 81% specificity, and in testing the same model reached 80%/75%. During validation, the model predicted progression to ophthalmopathy a median of approximately six months ahead of onset, with almost 71% sensitivity and more than 72% specificity. To identify TCR V-J signatures that set the groups apart, the researchers used a discovery cohort of about a hundred patients, made up of 43 with Graves' ophthalmopathy and about 60 with stable Graves' hyperthyroidism. Prospective prediction of ophthalmopathy was tested in an independent validation cohort consisting of about 19 hyperthyroidism patients and some 17 patients who later progressed to ophthalmopathy. The approximately 90 discovery patients were randomly split 7:3 into training and test sets. The study also compared thyroid tissue and blood T-cell repertoires from five or six Graves' hyperthyroidism patients. Once sampling was done, hyperthyroidism patients were given methimazole at a starting dose of 30 mg daily, whereas ophthalmopathy patients were given high-dose intravenous methylprednisolone. The libraries were constructed in a second round of multiplex PCR and then size-selected and purified. Paired-end sequencing of the libraries was performed with 100 bp reads on an Illumina HiSeq2000. Raw data were processed with SOAPnuke, discarding reads with adapters, uncalled bases, mean Phred below 15, or no exact constant-primer or identifier match. High-quality paired reads were merged with COPE v1.2.5, and unique nucleotide sequences were defined as clonotypes. MiTCR v1.1 was used to align the clonotypes against IMGT TRBV, TRBD and TRBJ reference segments. Analysis was restricted to V-J combinations with a frequency above 0.0001, which covered roughly 99% of repertoires. The TCS score was defined as F50 (clonal expansion) divided by E x V (chaos), with BLOSUM62-based TCRdist calculated between CDR3 peptides within each V-J. Welch's t-statistics and random forest reduced 450 to 600 V-J features to around 14, which were used in a naive Bayes classifier (R e1071). No statistical method was used to set the sample size in advance, and investigators knew the group allocation. The paper reports TCR Vbeta CDR3 sequencing of some 140 peripheral blood samples: 43 ophthalmopathy, around 80 hyperthyroidism and roughly 17 progressor patients.

The sample here was peripheral blood mononuclear cells (PBMCs), taken at new diagnosis, from a patient treated with antithyroid drugs. The receptor comes from a woman aged 30 to 39 with Graves disease. Donor details come from another sample of the same person, matched by shared clones. Recombination joined TRBV20-1 with TRBJ2-3; the best D guess is TRBD1, with 6 bases matching. Here is the DNA: TGCAGTGCTAGCATACCAGGGGACAATACGCAGTATTTG. It translates to CSASIPGDNTQYL.